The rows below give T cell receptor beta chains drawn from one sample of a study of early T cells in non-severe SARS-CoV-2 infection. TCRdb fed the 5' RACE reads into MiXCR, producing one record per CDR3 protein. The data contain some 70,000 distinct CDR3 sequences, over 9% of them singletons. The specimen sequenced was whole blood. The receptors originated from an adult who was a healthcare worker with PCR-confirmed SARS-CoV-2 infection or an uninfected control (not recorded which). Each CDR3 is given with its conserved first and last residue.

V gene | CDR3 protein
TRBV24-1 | CATHAGGSTDTQYF
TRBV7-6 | CASSSQGRTGELFF
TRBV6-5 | CASRGTSGRNTDTQYF
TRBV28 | CASSPGTSGDTQYF
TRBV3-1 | CASSQGGQASGRGEQFF
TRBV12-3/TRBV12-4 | CASTPGGYGYTF
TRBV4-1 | CASSSLASSGANVLTF
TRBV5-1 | CASSLSNAGNTIYF
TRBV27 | CASSLKREGNEQFF
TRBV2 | CASSSPPDPTRYEQYF
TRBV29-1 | CSVQMTEDTEAFF
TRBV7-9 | CASSLVQDTYEQYF
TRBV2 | CASSERQANTEAFF
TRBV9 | CASSVSTGELFF
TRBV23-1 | CASNYQPQHF
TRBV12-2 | CASRREGSGLFNEQFF
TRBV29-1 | CSVGQAYNEQFF
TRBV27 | CASSNSGRTPDTQYF
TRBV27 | CASSRDGSSYNEQFF
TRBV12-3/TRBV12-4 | CASSFQRATNQPQHF
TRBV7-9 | CASPSIPRGQGLYEQYF
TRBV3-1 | CASSHEGLGSYEQYF
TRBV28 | CASSAVQGPRVYEQYF
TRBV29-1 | CSVESGSGETQYF
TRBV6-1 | CASSELAGGRNEQFF
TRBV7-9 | CASSLGADYNEQFF
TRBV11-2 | CASSLEIYYEQYF
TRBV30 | CAWIAAGGPWAEQYF
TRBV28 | CASSFPSGSREQYF
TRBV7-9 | CASSLTILSGRGEQFF
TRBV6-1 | CASSEQASGSYEQYF
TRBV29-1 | CSALRRETQYF
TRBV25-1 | CASSRGFYEQYF
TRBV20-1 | CSARGQVTDTQYF
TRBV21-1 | CANSHGDPGLAGSTGELFF
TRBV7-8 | CASSLELAESYNEQFF
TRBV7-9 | CASSRTGVNEKLFF
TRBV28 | CASSLAGVDEQFF
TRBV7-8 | CASSSLRASSYNEQFF
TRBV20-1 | CSATPRVQAFF
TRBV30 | CAWSGAGGPGPDTQYF
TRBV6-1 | CASSEQGAGANVLTF
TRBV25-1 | CASIGFGDGYTF
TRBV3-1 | CASSQDLPTVNTEAFF
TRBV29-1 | CSVEEVAGVSYEQYF
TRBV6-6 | CASSQDRNYGYTF
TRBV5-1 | CASSSSDAGELFF
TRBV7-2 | CASSLGRNYEQYF
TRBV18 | CASSPLTSGRPYNEQFF
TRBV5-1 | CASSFYREGETQYF
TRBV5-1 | CASSAGYQNEQYF
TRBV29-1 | CSVTGQNSGANVLTF
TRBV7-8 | CASSRAGGSQETQYF
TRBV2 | CASSRTSGINEQFF